The 22 T cell receptor beta chains reported below all come from one sample, sequenced in a study of OX40 agonist ivuxolimab in advanced cancers. Sequenced by immunoSEQ multiplex PCR; TCRdb stores in-frame clones only, minus some. The table shows about 73,000 clones, with approximately 86% occurring only once. The sequences come from CD4+ or CD8+ T cells sorted from blood, collected in a trial of the OX40 agonist ivuxolimab. All receptors come from an adult with an advanced solid tumor such as melanoma, head and neck, liver or kidney cancer.

This clone was counted a few times. Here the CDR3 reads CASSLTGTVYEQYF. CDR3 bases: TGTGCCAGCAGCTTAACCGGGACCGTGTACGAGCAGTACTTC. The J gene is TRBJ2-7, the V gene TRBV7-8; D may match TRBD1 or TRBD2 (5 bases each). Trimming left V 2 bases short and J 4 bases short, with 12 bases between. This CDR3 is built from 14 residues. CDR1 SGHVS and CDR2 FQNEAQ come from the germline V gene. The complete variable domain, with remaining parts taken from reference TRBV7-8 and TRBJ2-7, reads GAGVSQSPRYKVAKRGQDVALRCDPISGHVSLFWYQQALGQGPEFLTYFQNEAQLDKSGLPSDRFFAERPEGSVSTLKIQRTQQEDSAVYLCASSLTGTVYEQYFGPGTRLTVT.

The rearrangement uses TRBV9 and TRBJ2-1; no clear D gene. Trimming took off 0 bases at V and 0 bases at J, with 7 bases between the two ends. This CDR3 has 15 amino acids. Germline V gene lookup returns CDR1 SGDLS and CDR2 YYNGEE. Here the CDR3 DNA reads TGTGCCAGCAGCGTAGCGGTGAGCTCCTACAATGAGCAGTTCTTC. Protein sequence: CASSVAVSSYNEQFF. The variable domain in full, completed from reference TRBV9 and TRBJ2-1, reads DSGVTQTPKHLITATGQRVTLRCSPRSGDLSVYWYQQSLDQGLQFLIQYYNGEERAKGNILERFSAQQFPDLHSELNLSSLELGDSALYFCASSVAVSSYNEQFFGPGTRLTVL.

This clone was picked up one time. The V call is TRBV27, the J call TRBJ1-1; 9 bases align to TRBD1. V lost 7 bases and J lost 5; bases outside the gene matches: 8. The CDR3 is 14 residues long. Per the germline V gene, CDR1 is MNHEY and CDR2 is SMNVEV (reference sequence). CDR3 amino acids: CASTTGQGLTEAFF. In DNA, the CDR3 is TGTGCCAGCACCACAGGACAGGGGCTTACTGAAGCTTTCTTT.

This chain joins TRBV6-1 and TRBJ1-6; 8 bases map to TRBD1. In germline, CDR1 is MNHNS, CDR2 SASEGT. V was pared by 2 bases and J by 8 bases, with 5 bases of the junction left unmatched. The CDR3 consists of 15 residues. CDR3: CASSELTGADSPLHF. The CDR3 nucleotides read TGTGCCAGCAGTGAACTGACAGGGGCTGATTCACCCCTCCACTTT.

The chain carries TRBV10-1 and TRBJ1-4; TRBD1 matches 10 bases. Unmatched junction bases numbered 5, after V lost 3 bases and J lost 7 bases. This CDR3 region has 15 residues. Looked up from germline, CDR1 is WNHNN and CDR2 is SYGVQD (reference sequence). In nucleotides, the CDR3 is TGCGCCAGCAGTGACCCGGGACAGGGGAGTGAAAAACTGTTTTTT. Translation gives CASSDPGQGSEKLFF.

The gene calls are TRBV5-1 and TRBJ1-1; 7 bases line up with TRBD1. This CDR3 has 17 amino acids. With V trimmed by 3 bases and J by 5 bases, 16 bases remained unmatched. CDR1 is SGHRS and CDR2 is YFSETQ in the germline V gene. As DNA, the CDR3 is TGCGCCAGCAGCTCAAAACCTCCGACAGGGTTAGGGACTGAAGCTTTCTTT. It translates to CASSSKPPTGLGTEAFF.

This clone was seen a single time. This sequence joins TRBV5-4 and TRBJ2-7; 9 bases match TRBD1. Germline V gene lookup returns CDR1 SGHNT and CDR2 YYREEE (reference sequence). This CDR3 spans 14 amino acids. V was pared by 2 bases and J by 5 bases, with 5 bases of the junction left unmatched. The CDR3 here is CASSFGGQGHEQYF. For the CDR3, the DNA is TGTGCCAGCAGCTTCGGGGGACAGGGCCACGAGCAGTACTTC.

The genes are TRBV25-1 and TRBJ1-6; D is possibly TRBD1 (6 bases). Trimming left V 3 bases short and J 2 bases short, with 14 bases between. CDR1 is MGHDK and CDR2 is SYGVNS in the germline V gene. This CDR3 region has 17 residues. The chain's CDR3 is CASSDLSGGAYNSPLHF. The CDR3 DNA follows: TGTGCCAGCAGTGACTTAAGCGGGGGCGCCTATAATTCACCCCTCCACTTT.

The chain uses TRBV6-6 and TRBJ1-2, with a weak D call TRBD1 (6 bases). The V and J ends lost 7 bases and 2 bases respectively, with 17 bases between them. Germline CDR1 reads MNHNY; CDR2 reads SVGAGI (reference sequence). The CDR3 extends over 15 amino acids. CDR3 nucleotides: TGTGCCAGCACGGGGGGCGGGGGAACCAACTATGGCTACACCTTC. Amino acids: CASTGGGGTNYGYTF.

The chain carries TRBV29-1 and TRBJ1-2, with D possibly matching TRBD1 (5 bases). Trimming pared 6 bases from V and 0 bases from J, leaving 14 bases between. The CDR3 covers 14 residues. Germline V CDR1 and CDR2: SQVTM, ANQGSEA. The CDR3 coding sequence is TGCAGCGTGCGGGGGTCTGAAGCTAACTATGGCTACACCTTC. It specifies CSVRGSEANYGYTF. The full variable domain, with the rest looked up from reference TRBV29-1 and TRBJ1-2, is SAVISQKPSRDICQRGTSLTIQCQVDSQVTMMFWYRQQPGQSLTLIATANQGSEATYESGFVIDKFPISRPNLTFSTLTVSNMSPEDSSIYLCSVRGSEANYGYTFGSGTRLTVV.

The rearrangement joins TRBV7-9 to TRBJ1-1; D might be TRBD1 (6 bases). With 7 bases removed from V and 0 bases from J, the gap between germline ends came to 12 bases. CDR3 length: 14 amino acids. Germline V gene lookup returns CDR1 SEHNR and CDR2 FQNEAQ (reference sequence). This CDR3 is CASTQRGVNTEAFF. CDR3 DNA: TGTGCCAGCACCCAAAGGGGGGTGAACACTGAAGCTTTCTTT. The complete variable domain, with remaining parts taken from reference TRBV7-9 and TRBJ1-1, reads DTGVSQNPRHKITKRGQNVTFRCDPISEHNRLYWYRQTLGQGPEFLTYFQNEAQLEKSRLLSDRFSAERPKGSFSTLEIQRTEQGDSAMYLCASTQRGVNTEAFFGQGTRLTVV.

The chain has TRBV5-1 and TRBJ2-3, with D tentatively TRBD1 or TRBD2 (5 bases each). The CDR3 length is 16 residues. Trimming cost V 5 bases and J 1 base, with 17 bases left between them. CDR1 is SGHRS and CDR2 is YFSETQ in the germline V gene. DNA of the CDR3: TGCGCCAGCAGACCCCTTTCGGGACGGCGCACAGATACGCAGTATTTT. Translating it yields CASRPLSGRRTDTQYF. The variable domain in full, with the rest retrieved from reference TRBV5-1 and TRBJ2-3, is KAGVTQTPRYLIKTRGQQVTLSCSPISGHRSVSWYQQTPGQGLQFLFEYFSETQRNKGNFPGRFSGRQFSNSRSEMNVSTLELGDSALYLCASRPLSGRRTDTQYFGPGTRLTVL.

This clone was detected only a few times. V is TRBV19 and J is TRBJ2-2; D possibly corresponds to TRBD1 (6 bases). V lost 8 bases, J lost 1 base, and 11 bases lay in between. The CDR3 has 14 amino acids. The germline gives CDR1 LNHDA, CDR2 SQIVND (reference sequence). Here the CDR3 reads CASRQGGNTGELFF. In DNA form, the CDR3 reads TGTGCCAGTCGTCAAGGGGGGAACACCGGGGAGCTGTTTTTT.

This rearrangement joins TRBV5-1 to TRBJ2-3; no reliable D call. This CDR3 contains 13 residues. Germline V CDR1 and CDR2: SGHRS, YFSETQ. V lost 7 bases and J lost 2, with 11 bases in between. CDR3 residues: CASGVDNTDTQYF. The CDR3 DNA is TGCGCCAGCGGCGTCGACAACACAGATACGCAGTATTTT.

The gene calls are TRBV28 and TRBJ2-1; 8 bases line up with TRBD2. CDR1 and CDR2 from the germline V gene are MDHEN and SYDVKM. Unmatched junction bases numbered 4, after V lost 5 bases and J lost 4 bases. The CDR3 contains 14 residues. The CDR3 here is CASSPGTSYNEQFF. The CDR3 DNA follows: TGTGCCAGCAGTCCCGGGACTAGTTACAATGAGCAGTTCTTC.

This clone was seen only a few times. The gene calls are TRBV6-5 and TRBJ2-7; tentatively, D is TRBD1 or TRBD2 (5 bases each). Trimming stripped 7 bases from V and 5 bases from J, with 18 bases between. CDR1 MNHEY and CDR2 SVGAGI come from the germline V gene. The CDR3 totals 14 residues. CDR3 sequence (DNA): TGTGCCAGCACTCCGGGGCAGGGAGTTGACGAGCAGTACTTC. This codes for CASTPGQGVDEQYF.

This clone was detected only once. The gene calls are TRBV5-8 and TRBJ1-5, with TRBD1 identical over 7 bases. V lost 0 bases, J lost 4 bases, and 4 bases stayed unmatched. Germline V lookup: CDR1 SGHTS, CDR2 YDEGEE. The CDR3 is 15 amino acids. The CDR3 nucleotides read TGTGCCAGCAGCTTGGAGGACAGGCTAAATCAGCCCCAGCATTTT. It codes for CASSLEDRLNQPQHF.

The chain links TRBV7-2 to TRBJ1-1; no clear D gene. Trimming removed 5 bases at V and 7 bases at J, with 5 bases between. CDR3 length equals 10 residues. Germline V CDR1 and CDR2: SGHTA, FQGNSA. The CDR3 sequence is CASSEIEAFF. For the CDR3, the DNA is TGTGCCAGCAGCGAAATTGAAGCTTTCTTT.

This clone was found once. The chain employs TRBV27 and TRBJ1-1; 12 bases line up with TRBD1. CDR3 length: 17 residues. CDR1 is MNHEY, CDR2 SMNVEV, per germline (reference sequence). V dropped 5 bases and J dropped 7; count of bases not matched to a gene: 14. The CDR3 DNA reads TGTGCCAGCAGTCCCTTAATGGGACAGGGGGCCTGGGGTGAAGCTTTCTTT. The encoded protein is CASSPLMGQGAWGEAFF.

The rearrangement uses TRBV7-8 and TRBJ2-7; D is uncertain. The germline V and J ends were trimmed by 5 bases and 2 bases, with 28 bases remaining between them. The CDR3 contains 19 residues. The V gene's germline CDR1 is SGHVS and CDR2 FQNEAQ. For the CDR3, the DNA is TGTGCCAGCAGCCCAAACCGCCGGAGCTCTGAGCGTAGAGCCTACGAGCAGTACTTC. This sequence encodes CASSPNRRSSERRAYEQYF.

The V and J genes are TRBV25-1 and TRBJ2-1, with 8 bases that match TRBD2. Germline assignment: CDR1 MGHDK and CDR2 SYGVNS. The V segment lost 10 bases and the J segment 1 base; nucleotides outside the gene matches: 6. The CDR3 consists of 14 residues. The CDR3 loop reads CATRGAGSYNEQFF. The CDR3 region has the DNA TGTGCCACGCGGGGGGCAGGGTCCTACAATGAGCAGTTCTTC.

This clone was detected a few times. The chain has TRBV30 and TRBJ1-1; D gene uncertain. The CDR3 spans 13 residues. Looked up from germline, CDR1 is GTSNPN and CDR2 is SVGIG (reference sequence). Deletions cut 0 bases from V and 5 bases from J, with 10 bases between. The CDR3 reads CAWSVRKMTEAFF. The DNA for the CDR3 is TGTGCCTGGAGTGTACGCAAAATGACTGAAGCTTTCTTT. The full variable domain, its missing parts supplied by reference TRBV30 and TRBJ1-1, is SQTIHQWPATLVQPVGSPLSLECTVEGTSNPNLYWYRQAAGRGLQLLFYSVGIGQISSEVPQNLSASRPQDRQFILSSKKLLLSDSGFYLCAWSVRKMTEAFFGQGTRLTVV.